This is a list of T cell receptor beta chains from one sample in a study of T-cell reconstitution after alpha-beta-depleted transplantation in children. TCRdb ran MiXCR on the PCR reads and lists one entry per CDR3 protein. The sample contains around 800,000 distinct CDR3 sequences, less than 20% of which appear only once. The specimen was PBMCs, mostly from graft donor cells, collected 360 days after TCRalphabeta/CD19-depleted stem cell transplant. Receptor source: a male patient younger than 18 who had a stem cell transplant for acute lymphoblastic leukemia, so the T cells may come from the graft donor. Each CDR3 is given without its conserved first and last residue. For some rows the clone size is stated as once, few or many, or as a class when expanded; others skip it.

clone size	CDR3 length	V gene	J gene	CDR3 protein
-	14	TRBV6-5	TRBJ2-7	ASSYSKAGWLYEQY
few	15	TRBV20-1	TRBJ2-6	SARDLRALSGANVLT
many	13	TRBV6-1	TRBJ2-3	ASTPLIARADTQY
-	14	TRBV13	TRBJ1-4	ASSLGRRATNEKLF
few	13	TRBV12-3/TRBV12-4	TRBJ1-2	ASSLTGVGSYGYT
few	13	TRBV12-3/TRBV12-4	TRBJ2-2	ASSSGPSRTGELF
few	15	TRBV4-1	TRBJ2-3	ASQGLAGGGSTDTQY
few	12	TRBV29-1	TRBJ2-4	SAEQGGAKNIQY
few	13	TRBV6-1	TRBJ2-1	ASSLDRVLYNEQF
-	9	TRBV5-1	TRBJ2-1	ASSHERRQF
-	11	TRBV6-1	TRBJ1-5	ASGQGINQPQH
many	12	TRBV20-1	TRBJ1-1	SARGTGRNTEAF
many	16	TRBV10-3	TRBJ2-1	AISSPGLAGRSYNEQF
few	14	TRBV9	TRBJ2-1	ASSARVEPGFNEQF
many	12	TRBV27	TRBJ1-6	ASSLRVYNSPLH
-	15	TRBV4-2	TRBJ2-5	ASSQEGSGWYQETQY
few	12	TRBV27	TRBJ1-5	ASSFRGRNQPQH
few	12	TRBV15	TRBJ2-1	ATSRVEFYNEQF
many	14	TRBV7-9	TRBJ2-3	ASSLGRLVLSDTQY
-	15	TRBV12-3/TRBV12-4	TRBJ2-1	ATSGLSPWALYNEQF
-	13	TRBV11-3	TRBJ1-1	ASSVTTGLNTEAF
-	13	TRBV7-3	TRBJ1-1	ASSLTGGVIAEAF
-	17	TRBV6-5	TRBJ2-5	ASSYLGTSGIPSQETQY
-	14	TRBV12-3/TRBV12-4	TRBJ2-3	ASSLRGGSSTDTQY
few	14	TRBV24-1	TRBJ1-2	ATSDPSTAGGDGYT
many	9	TRBV27	TRBJ1-1	ASSRQGEAF
many	10	TRBV5-1	TRBJ2-1	ASSLLGTEQF
-	14	TRBV4-1	TRBJ2-4	ASSQGGARGPNIQY
-	10	TRBV6-1	TRBJ2-1	ASSDLVNEQF
few	12	TRBV5-1	TRBJ2-1	ASSFGGEYNEQF
few	12	TRBV6-1	TRBJ1-1	ASTGGRLVTEAF
-	11	TRBV4-2	TRBJ2-7	ASSPGTSAEQY
few	10	TRBV4-1	TRBJ2-1	ASSQPGPTQF
-	10	TRBV29-1	TRBJ2-7	SALGQFNEQY
few	10	TRBV27	TRBJ2-2	ASSRGPGELF
-	14	TRBV7-9	TRBJ2-1	ASSPRLARSYNEQF
few	14	TRBV7-9	TRBJ2-2	ASPPRGDTNTGELF
few	12	TRBV6-5	TRBJ2-1	ASSPGPGVNEQF
few	11	TRBV7-2	TRBJ2-7	ASTFGSSYEQY
-	13	TRBV4-1	TRBJ1-1	ASSPLSITNTEAF
-	8	TRBV30	TRBJ2-1	AWGGAEQF
-	14	TRBV11-1	TRBJ2-5	ASSSINRDFQETQY
-	13	TRBV7-9	TRBJ2-2	ASSSSGTDTGELF
many	14	TRBV4-2	TRBJ2-4	ASSQDGLAGRNIQY
few	13	TRBV7-2	TRBJ2-2	ASSLVGPLTGELF
few	14	TRBV10-3	TRBJ2-1	AIRGTSGREFNEQF
few	12	TRBV12-3/TRBV12-4	TRBJ2-2	ASSPGTAAGELF
-	13	TRBV5-1	TRBJ2-5	ASSLRTGGGETQY
-	13	TRBV11-3	TRBJ2-1	ASSLRIDTYNEQF
few	13	TRBV7-2	TRBJ2-7	ASSSPSGTLREQY
-	13	TRBV9	TRBJ2-7	ASSVGQVVSYEQY
-	12	TRBV4-1	TRBJ1-2	ASSMLGANYGYT
few	12	TRBV5-1	TRBJ1-2	ASRLEGWRYGYT
-	12	TRBV29-1	TRBJ2-1	SVESPGVYNEQF
many	12	TRBV20-1	TRBJ2-1	SARRRASSNEQF
-	13	TRBV29-1	TRBJ2-2	SVEDRRLNTGELF
-	13	TRBV9	TRBJ2-7	ASSGTSEGIYEQY
-	8	TRBV20-1	TRBJ2-1	SASVYEQF
many	10	TRBV24-1	TRBJ2-1	ATSDPLNEQF
few	14	TRBV5-1	TRBJ1-6	ASSLSTRGRDSPLH